This T cell receptor (beta chain) was profiled in a study of T cell responses to AZD1222 COVID-19 vaccine. Broader study findings: Most donors were white British, females outnumbered males, and clonal diversity was possibly underestimated.

This table comes from immunoSEQ multiplex PCR, and its TCRdb copy is limited to in-frame clones, with some not included. The sample has about 45,000 clones, about 80% seen once. A remark on this clone: Its antigen is undetermined.

V dropped 5 bases and J dropped 4 bases, with 14 bases sitting between them. The CDR3 totals 13 residues. Germline CDR1 and CDR2: GTSNPN and SVGIG (reference sequence). The V and J genes are TRBV30 and TRBJ1-2; D is perhaps TRBD1 (5 bases). The sequences come from peripheral blood, collected 28 days after the second dose of the MenACWY control vaccine. This sequence originates from an adult who received the MenACWY meningococcal vaccine as a control. CDR3 coding DNA: TGTGCCTGGCATCCACAGGACCGCTATGGCTACACCTTC. It encodes CAWHPQDRYGYTF.